The present TCR beta chain was sequenced within a study of tumour-infiltrating T cells in Burkitt lymphoma. Study background: This cohort included all epidemiological subtypes of Burkitt lymphoma. General study points: Public clonotypes, several, appeared across numerous Burkitt lymphoma patients.

The sample holds a few counts of this clone. What it binds is not known. Libraries were prepared by immunoSEQ multiplex PCR; TCRdb keeps only in-frame clonotypes and omits some of them. This sample yields around 45,000 clones, of which around 30% are seen a single time; around 3% belongs to the top ten. Material for sequencing was tumor tissue. The TCR was taken from a human donor with Burkitt lymphoma.

CDR3 protein: CASSLVSAAETQYF. The DNA for the CDR3 is TGTGCCAGCAGCTTAGTGTCGGCGGCAGAGACCCAGTACTTC. The chain has TRBV5-6 and TRBJ2-5; no clear D. CDR3 length: 14 amino acids. Germline V gene data show CDR1 as SGHDT and CDR2 as YYEEEE. V lost 2 bases to trimming and J lost 4 bases, with 12 bases between them.